These 11 T cell receptor beta chains were all obtained from the same sample, sequenced in a study of OX40 agonist ivuxolimab in advanced cancers. Sequenced by immunoSEQ multiplex PCR; TCRdb stores in-frame clones only, minus some. This table holds 55,000 to 80,000 clones, more than 65% found once. Sequenced here: CD4+ or CD8+ T cells sorted from blood, sampled in a trial of the OX40 agonist ivuxolimab. Receptors were obtained from an adult with an advanced solid tumor such as melanoma, head and neck, liver or kidney cancer.

The rearrangement joins TRBV14 to TRBJ2-1, with 8 bases fitting TRBD1. Germline V gene lookup returns CDR1 SGHDN and CDR2 FVKESK. CDR3 size: 17 residues. With 4 bases clipped from V and 6 bases from J, the junction kept 14 bases outside the gene matches. The CDR3: CASSLPPGRGRSNEQFF. CDR3 bases: TGTGCCAGCAGCCTCCCTCCCGGCAGGGGGCGAAGCAATGAGCAGTTCTTC.

To note about this clone: Germline is not matched at one junction end, which may reflect a read error. V usage is TRBV7-9 and J usage is TRBJ1-1; D might be TRBD1 (6 bases). Germline assignment: CDR1 SEHNR and CDR2 FQNEAQ (reference sequence). CDR3 size: 15 residues. CDR3 coding DNA: TGCGCCAGCAGCCACCGAATACAGGGTATCCCTGAAGCTTTCTTT. Residues: CASSHRIQGIPEAFF.

This clone showed up just once. V and J are TRBV9 and TRBJ1-2; 8 bases fit TRBD1. V shed 4 bases and J 5 bases; nucleotides not matched to a gene: 7. In germline, CDR1 is SGDLS, CDR2 YYNGEE. This CDR3 has 14 residues. CDR3 loop: CASSTGQGVYGYTF. In DNA form, the CDR3 reads TGTGCCAGCAGCACAGGACAGGGAGTGTATGGCTACACCTTC.

The chain uses TRBV11-2 and TRBJ2-5; D uncertain. Trimming stripped 1 base from V and 1 base from J, with 1 base between. Germline CDR1 is SGHAT and CDR2 is FQNNGV. There are 12 residues in the CDR3. The CDR3 nucleotides are TGTGCCAGCAGCTTAGCCCAAGAGACCCAGTACTTC. Its translation: CASSLAQETQYF.

CDR3 loop: CASRPLAGVETQYF. The CDR3 DNA follows: TGTGCCAGCAGACCACTAGCGGGAGTAGAGACCCAGTACTTC. The rearrangement uses TRBV2 and TRBJ2-5; the match to TRBD2 covers 11 bases. The CDR3 extends over 14 amino acids. J lost 4 bases, V lost 6 bases, and 4 bases had no gene match. Germline V lookup: CDR1 SNHLY, CDR2 FYNNEI. Supplemented by reference TRBV2 and TRBJ2-5, the full variable domain reads EPEVTQTPSHQVTQMGQEVILRCVPISNHLYFYWYRQILGQKVEFLVSFYNNEISEKSEIFDDQFSVERPDGSNFTLKIRSTKLEDSAMYFCASRPLAGVETQYFGPGTRLLVL.

Comments on this clone: A read error may account for a junction end that differs from germline. The chain joins TRBV4-1 to TRBJ2-3; no firm D call. Germline CDR1 MGHRA, CDR2 YSYEKL. CDR3 size: 12 residues. CDR3 bases: TGCGCCAGCAGCCAAGGAACCCTGGCGATGGGTTTT. This sequence encodes CASSQGTLAMGF.

The gene calls are TRBV6-5 and TRBJ2-2; the D is unclear. CDR1 is MNHEY and CDR2 is SVGAGI in the germline V gene. CDR3 length equals 11 residues. Deletions cut 6 bases from V and 6 bases from J, with 5 bases between. This CDR3 is CASRISGELFF. The DNA of the CDR3 is TGTGCCAGCAGAATCTCCGGGGAGCTGTTTTTT.

J is TRBJ1-2 and V is TRBV6-5; 7 nucleotides match TRBD1. The CDR3 consists of 13 residues. V lost 7 bases and J lost 4; bases outside the gene matches: 6. Germline CDR1 reads MNHEY; CDR2 reads SVGAGI. The CDR3 region is CASTRGQAYGYTF. CDR3 bases: TGTGCCAGCACCAGAGGACAGGCCTATGGCTACACCTTC.

The rearrangement uses TRBV11-2 and TRBJ2-3, with D tentatively TRBD2 (6 bases). Germline CDR1 SGHAT, CDR2 FQNNGV. This CDR3 contains 15 residues. Between the trimmed V and J ends, which lost 4 bases and 4 bases, there was a span of 15 bases. The CDR3: CASSYPAGRADTQYF. DNA for the CDR3: TGTGCCAGCAGCTATCCCGCGGGAAGGGCAGATACGCAGTATTTT.

The chain recombines TRBV18 with TRBJ2-1, with a weak D call TRBD2 (6 bases). Germline values: CDR1 KGHSH, CDR2 LQKENI. This CDR3 region has 15 residues. V was shortened by 1 base and J by 6 bases, with 13 bases between the two germline ends. CDR3 loop: CASSPRTPGGNEQFF. The DNA of the CDR3 is TGTGCCAGCTCACCACGGACTCCCGGGGGCAATGAGCAGTTCTTC.

The chain carries TRBV4-3 and TRBJ2-3, with D possibly called TRBD1 or TRBD2 (5 bases each). The CDR3 runs to 18 residues. Germline values: CDR1 LGHNA, CDR2 YSLEER. Trimming took off 2 bases at V and 5 bases at J, with 23 bases between the two ends. The CDR3 reads CASSQQPLGAGQGDTQYF. In DNA form, the CDR3 reads TGCGCCAGCAGCCAACAACCACTCGGGGCAGGGCAAGGAGATACGCAGTATTTT.